The next 32 T cell receptor beta chains were all read from a single sample in a study of T cell repertoires in cytomegalovirus infection. MiXCR, run by TCRdb on the reads, gives a single entry per CDR3 protein. The profile covers approximately 250,000 distinct CDR3 sequences, with 8% to 9.5% appearing a single time and about 15% taken by the ten largest. The specimen was PBMCs. These receptors all come from a human donor in good health (CMV status not recorded). Some clones in this sample may be carry-over from other donors' samples.

In this sample, this clonotype turned up many times. The CDR3 DNA is TGTGCCAGCCCCCCCCTAACTGGGGGTAACACTGAAGCTTTCTTT. It yields the protein CASPPLTGGNTEAFF. V gene TRBV28 combines with J gene TRBJ1-1; D may be TRBD1 (5 bases). Germline V lookup: CDR1 MDHEN, CDR2 SYDVKM. V lost 8 bases to trimming and J lost 2 bases, with 18 bases between them. This CDR3 has 15 amino acids.

This clonotype occurred many times. This chain uses TRBV7-9 with TRBJ2-6; D unresolved. The CDR3 totals 15 residues. From germline, CDR1 is SEHNR and CDR2 FQNEAQ (reference sequence). The V gene lost 3 bases and the J gene lost 1 base, with 7 bases spanning the gap. The CDR3 nucleotides read TGTGCCAGCAGCTTTTTGGGTTCTGGGGCCAACGTCCTGACTTTC. Translating it yields CASSFLGSGANVLTF.

The V gene is TRBV4-3, the J gene TRBJ1-2, with 11 bases lining up with TRBD1. The CDR3 has 13 residues. V dropped 2 bases and J dropped 13; count of bases not matched to a gene: 6. Germline V gene sequence: CDR1 LGHNA, CDR2 YSLEER. The DNA of the CDR3 is TGCGCCAGCAGCCAACTTGGGACAGGGGGATCCACCTTC. It codes for CASSQLGTGGSTF.

This clonotype occurred many times. This chain connects TRBV5-5 to TRBJ1-5; TRBD1 matches 10 bases. The CDR3 spans 16 residues. Germline CDR1 is SGHKS and CDR2 is YYEKEE (reference sequence). The ends lost 4 bases at V and 3 bases at J; junction bases unmatched: 7. The DNA of the CDR3 is TGTGCCAGCAGCCACTCGGACAGGGGGTACAATCAGCCCCAGCATTTT. As protein: CASSHSDRGYNQPQHF.

This clonotype showed up many times. The gene calls are TRBV28 and TRBJ1-1, with no clear D. In germline, CDR1 is MDHEN, CDR2 SYDVKM. Between the trimmed V and J ends, which lost 3 bases and 5 bases, there was a span of 16 bases. CDR3 size: 15 residues. The CDR3 protein is CASSFGVWRATEAFF. In DNA form, the CDR3 reads TGTGCCAGCAGTTTCGGAGTGTGGAGGGCGACTGAAGCTTTCTTT.

This clonotype was counted between two and nine times. The chain carries TRBV7-2 and TRBJ2-7; TRBD2 matches at 8 bases. The CDR3 spans 16 residues. Germline-derived CDR1 and CDR2 are SGHTA and FQGNSA. Trimming removed 5 bases from V and 0 bases from J; junction bases left unmatched: 9. The CDR3 is CASSPGGLAASYEQYF. Written as DNA, the CDR3 is TGTGCCAGCAGCCCGGGGGGGCTAGCCGCCTCCTACGAGCAGTACTTC.

This clonotype has ten or more counts. An end of the junction does not agree with germline; a read error may underlie this. The chain recombines TRBV7-2 with TRBJ2-2, with D unclear. The CDR3 is 14 residues long. Germline V gives CDR1 SGHTA, CDR2 FQGNSA. Here the CDR3 DNA reads TGTGCCAGCAGCATAGCCCATAACACCGGGGAGCTGTTTTTT. The encoded protein is CASSIAHNTGELFF.

This clonotype was detected many times. The chain links TRBV6-2 or TRBV6-3 to TRBJ2-4; possibly TRBD1 for D (5 bases). This CDR3 has 12 residues. Trimming pared 8 bases from V and 6 bases from J, leaving 11 bases between. The V gene's germline CDR1 is MNHEY and CDR2 SVGEGT. The CDR3 DNA is TGTGCCAGCCCAGGGTTTTCAAACATTCAGTACTTC. Protein sequence: CASPGFSNIQYF.

This clonotype was observed at least ten times. In DNA, the CDR3 is TGTGCCAGCAGCTCGTTTGGGAGCTCCTACGAGCAGTACTTC. This codes for CASSSFGSSYEQYF. The J gene is TRBJ2-7, the V gene TRBV7-2; D might be TRBD2 (5 bases). The CDR3 runs 14 residues. Deletions cut 4 bases from V and 0 bases from J, with 10 bases between. Germline CDR1 is SGHTA and CDR2 is FQGNSA.

The chain carries TRBV5-1 and TRBJ1-2; 7 bases fit TRBD1. Germline V gene lookup returns CDR1 SGHRS and CDR2 YFSETQ. J was trimmed by 6 bases and V by 4 bases; bases with no gene match: 6. The CDR3 runs to 13 residues. The CDR3 loop reads CASSTPGTDGYTF. The CDR3 DNA sequence: TGCGCCAGCAGCACACCCGGGACAGATGGCTACACCTTC.

This clonotype was observed at least ten times. The V gene is TRBV4-3, the J gene TRBJ1-6, with D unresolved. Germline V gene sequence: CDR1 LGHNA, CDR2 YSLEER. CDR3 size: 14 residues. Trimming left V 1 base short and J 10 bases short, with 11 bases between. The CDR3 loop is CASSQVNGRSPLHF. Here the CDR3 DNA reads TGCGCCAGCAGCCAAGTGAATGGGCGATCACCCCTCCACTTT.

This clonotype was found many times. This chain links TRBV12-3 or TRBV12-4 with TRBJ1-1; D uncertain. The CDR3 contains 13 residues. The germline V and J ends were trimmed by 3 bases and 5 bases, with 10 bases remaining between them. This chain's CDR3 is CASSLRVPTEAFF. CDR3 nucleotides: TGTGCCAGCAGTTTGAGGGTTCCGACTGAAGCTTTCTTT.

In its sample, this clonotype was seen many times. This rearrangement joins TRBV20-1 to TRBJ2-3, with 10 bases that match TRBD2. This CDR3 is built from 15 residues. Germline V gives CDR1 DFQATT, CDR2 SNEGSKA (reference sequence). V was clipped by 5 bases and J by 3 bases; unmatched bases: 8. The CDR3 DNA reads TGCAGTGCTTACCCCCCGGGACTAGCGACAGATACGCAGTATTTT. Its translation is CSAYPPGLATDTQYF.

This clonotype was counted ten times or more. V usage is TRBV12-3 or TRBV12-4 and J usage is TRBJ1-5; weak D call: TRBD1 (5 bases). The CDR3 is made up of 14 amino acids. V was cut by 6 bases and J by 0 bases, with 9 bases left in between. CDR3 nucleotides: TGTGCCAGCAGCCGACAGTTTAGCAATCAGCCCCAGCATTTT. This encodes CASSRQFSNQPQHF.

This clonotype appeared a few times. The V call is TRBV12-3 or TRBV12-4, the J call TRBJ1-1; possible D gene TRBD1, 6 bases. This CDR3 contains 12 residues. The germline V and J ends were trimmed by 0 bases and 10 bases, with 9 bases remaining between them. The chain's CDR3 is CASSLAKGGAFF. The CDR3 nucleotides are TGTGCCAGCAGTTTAGCGAAGGGGGGAGCTTTCTTT.

This clonotype was seen repeatedly, ten times or more. The chain recombines TRBV24-1 with TRBJ1-4; D might be TRBD1 (6 bases). With 9 bases removed from V and 8 bases from J, the gap between germline ends came to 18 bases. Germline values: CDR1 KGHDR, CDR2 SFDVKD. This CDR3 spans 14 amino acids. CDR3: CATSTGTPEEKLFF. CDR3 nucleotide sequence: TGTGCCACCTCAACAGGGACCCCCGAAGAAAAACTGTTTTTT.

The J gene is TRBJ2-1, the V gene TRBV6-2 or TRBV6-3; 10 bases agree with TRBD1. From germline, CDR1 is MNHEY and CDR2 SVGEGT. The junction had 2 bases not matched to a gene; V was cut back by 7 bases and J by 2 bases. This CDR3 is 14 amino acids long. CDR3: CASKGQGTYNEQFF. DNA for the CDR3: TGTGCCAGCAAGGGACAGGGGACCTACAATGAGCAGTTCTTC.

This clonotype came up many times. The V call is TRBV20-1, the J call TRBJ2-1; 15 bases match TRBD2. Trimming took 3 bases from V and 0 from J; bases not matched to a gene: 3. The germline V gene encodes CDR1 DFQATT and CDR2 SNEGSKA (reference sequence). This CDR3 has 17 residues. The CDR3 region has the DNA TGCAGTGCTAGGGGACTAGCGGGAGGAACCTCCTACAATGAGCAGTTCTTC. Translating it yields CSARGLAGGTSYNEQFF.

Ten or more counts support this clonotype. The CDR3 DNA is TGTGCCAGCAGCCCCCGGACAGGCGGGAACACTGAAGCTTTCTTT. This sequence encodes CASSPRTGGNTEAFF. The chain has TRBV11-2 and TRBJ1-1; TRBD1 agrees at 7 bases. V gave up 5 bases and J gave up 1 base; unmatched junction bases: 7. The germline CDR1 and CDR2 sequences are SGHAT and FQNNGV. This CDR3 has 15 residues.

This clonotype occurred many times. The chain recombines TRBV11-2 with TRBJ1-1; D is ambiguous. V lost 1 base, J lost 2 bases, and 11 bases lay in between. Germline CDR1 and CDR2: SGHAT and FQNNGV. There are 15 residues in the CDR3. The CDR3 DNA follows: TGTGCCAGCAGCTTAGGGGGATCCTTAAACACTGAAGCTTTCTTT. It translates to CASSLGGSLNTEAFF.

This chain connects TRBV19 to TRBJ1-1; D gene ambiguous. The V and J ends lost 3 bases and 4 bases respectively, with 6 bases between them. Germline lookup yields CDR1 LNHDA and CDR2 SQIVND (reference sequence). CDR3 length: 12 amino acids. This chain's CDR3 is CASSISPTEAFF. The CDR3 coding sequence is TGTGCCAGTAGTATTTCCCCCACTGAAGCTTTCTTT.

This sequence joins TRBV19 and TRBJ2-2, with a possible D match to TRBD2 (5 bases). Germline values: CDR1 LNHDA, CDR2 SQIVND (reference sequence). V gave up 5 bases and J gave up 7 bases, with 11 bases separating them. The CDR3 is 13 amino acids. DNA of the CDR3: TGTGCCAGTAGTGAGGCGCGGGTCGGGGAGCTGTTTTTT. Protein product: CASSEARVGELFF.

This clonotype was observed many times. The J gene is TRBJ1-1, the V gene TRBV11-2; TRBD1 might be the D (5 bases). Germline-derived CDR1 and CDR2 are SGHAT and FQNNGV. V was shortened by 5 bases and J by 8 bases, with 12 bases between the two germline ends. The CDR3 spans 12 residues. The CDR3 sequence: CASSPGPREAFF. The CDR3 bases are TGTGCCAGCAGCCCGGGACCAAGGGAAGCTTTCTTT.

This clonotype was counted many times. V usage is TRBV12-3 or TRBV12-4 and J usage is TRBJ1-5; TRBD1 might be the D (6 bases). The CDR3 loop spans 14 amino acids. V was clipped by 5 bases and J by 3 bases, with 11 bases between them. CDR3 nucleotides: TGTGCCAGCAGTCCACAGGGCAACAATCAGCCCCAGCATTTT. This gives the protein CASSPQGNNQPQHF.

The genes are TRBV6-6 and TRBJ2-2, with D unclear. Germline CDR1 and CDR2: MNHNY and SVGAGI (reference sequence). V was pared by 6 bases and J by 1 base, with 6 bases between. This CDR3 has 13 amino acids. The CDR3 DNA reads as TGTGCCAGCAGGACACTGAACACCGGGGAGCTGTTTTTT. It encodes CASRTLNTGELFF.

The chain joins TRBV19 to TRBJ1-5; D is perhaps TRBD1 (6 bases). V was trimmed by 4 bases and J by 2 bases, leaving 12 bases between them. CDR3 length: 15 amino acids. From germline, CDR1 is LNHDA and CDR2 SQIVND (reference sequence). CDR3 protein: CASSNYRVRNQPQHF. DNA for the CDR3: TGTGCCAGTAGTAACTACAGGGTGCGCAATCAGCCCCAGCATTTT.

There are many counts of this clonotype. The CDR3 DNA follows: TGTGCCATCAGTGCGACAGGGAAGGACGAGCAGTACTTC. Translation: CAISATGKDEQYF. The genes are TRBV10-3 and TRBJ2-7; 7 nucleotides align to TRBD1. Germline loops: CDR1 ENHRY, CDR2 SYGVKD. The CDR3 is made up of 13 amino acids. The V gene end was trimmed by 4 bases and the J gene end by 5 bases; junction bases not matched to a gene: 5.

The sample holds a few counts of this clonotype. The chain couples TRBV12-3 or TRBV12-4 to TRBJ2-2; TRBD1 aligns across 11 bases. Trimming at V came to 3 bases and at J to 3 bases, leaving 6 bases not matched to a gene. The CDR3 has 17 amino acids. CDR3 in DNA: TGTGCCAGCAGTTTCTGGACAGGGGGCTCCTACACCGGGGAGCTGTTTTTT. This translates into CASSFWTGGSYTGELFF.

This clonotype has a handful of counts. The chain is built from TRBV30 and TRBJ1-5, with a tentative D call TRBD1 (5 bases). V lost 0 bases to trimming and J lost 6 bases, with 12 bases between them. Germline-derived CDR1 and CDR2 are GTSNPN and SVGIG (reference sequence). The CDR3 covers 14 residues. The CDR3 nucleotides read TGTGCCTGGAGTGTTGGCAGGGTGGGTCAGCCCCAGCATTTT. Its protein is CAWSVGRVGQPQHF.

This clonotype was seen at least ten times. The rearrangement uses TRBV7-2 and TRBJ2-7, with 10 bases lining up with TRBD2. The J segment lost 0 bases and the V segment lost 4 bases, leaving 12 bases of the junction unmatched. The CDR3 totals 18 residues. The germline V gene has CDR1 SGHTA and CDR2 FQGNSA. The CDR3 nucleotides read TGTGCCAGCAGCTCCCCCTCGGGACTAGCGTGGAACTCCTACGAGCAGTACTTC. It specifies CASSSPSGLAWNSYEQYF.

This clonotype was seen many times. V is TRBV28 and J is TRBJ1-3; D not resolved. V was clipped by 2 bases and J by 0 bases, with 5 bases between them. The CDR3 extends over 14 amino acids. Germline CDR1 reads MDHEN; CDR2 reads SYDVKM. This chain's CDR3 is CASSLTSSGNTIYF. In DNA, the CDR3 is TGTGCCAGCAGTTTAACAAGCTCTGGAAACACCATATATTTT.

In its sample, this clonotype was seen many times. This chain connects TRBV6-1 to TRBJ2-3, with 11 positions matching TRBD2. Per germline, CDR1 MNHNS and CDR2 SASEGT. The CDR3 is made up of 15 amino acids. V gave up 7 bases and J gave up 1 base; unmatched junction bases: 4. CDR3 in amino acids: CASKPGLAGTDTQYF. CDR3 coding DNA: TGTGCCAGCAAACCGGGACTAGCGGGCACAGATACGCAGTATTTT.